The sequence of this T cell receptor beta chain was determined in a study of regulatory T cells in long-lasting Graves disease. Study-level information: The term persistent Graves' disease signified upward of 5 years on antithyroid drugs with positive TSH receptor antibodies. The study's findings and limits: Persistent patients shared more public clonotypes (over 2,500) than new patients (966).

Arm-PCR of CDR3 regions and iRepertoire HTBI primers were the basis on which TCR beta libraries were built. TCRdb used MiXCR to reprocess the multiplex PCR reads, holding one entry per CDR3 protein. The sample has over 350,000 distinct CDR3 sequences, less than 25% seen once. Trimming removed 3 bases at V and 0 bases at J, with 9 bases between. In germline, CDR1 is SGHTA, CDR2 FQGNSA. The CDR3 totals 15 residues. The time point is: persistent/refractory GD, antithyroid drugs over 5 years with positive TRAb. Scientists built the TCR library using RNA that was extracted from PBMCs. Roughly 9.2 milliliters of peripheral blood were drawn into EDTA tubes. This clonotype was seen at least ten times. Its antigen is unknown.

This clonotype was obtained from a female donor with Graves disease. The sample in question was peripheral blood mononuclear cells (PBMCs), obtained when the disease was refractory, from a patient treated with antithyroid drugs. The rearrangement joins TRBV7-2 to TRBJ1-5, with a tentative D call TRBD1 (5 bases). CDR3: CASSLGLNSNQPQHF. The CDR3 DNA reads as TGTGCCAGCAGCTTGGGACTGAATAGCAATCAGCCCCAGCATTTT.